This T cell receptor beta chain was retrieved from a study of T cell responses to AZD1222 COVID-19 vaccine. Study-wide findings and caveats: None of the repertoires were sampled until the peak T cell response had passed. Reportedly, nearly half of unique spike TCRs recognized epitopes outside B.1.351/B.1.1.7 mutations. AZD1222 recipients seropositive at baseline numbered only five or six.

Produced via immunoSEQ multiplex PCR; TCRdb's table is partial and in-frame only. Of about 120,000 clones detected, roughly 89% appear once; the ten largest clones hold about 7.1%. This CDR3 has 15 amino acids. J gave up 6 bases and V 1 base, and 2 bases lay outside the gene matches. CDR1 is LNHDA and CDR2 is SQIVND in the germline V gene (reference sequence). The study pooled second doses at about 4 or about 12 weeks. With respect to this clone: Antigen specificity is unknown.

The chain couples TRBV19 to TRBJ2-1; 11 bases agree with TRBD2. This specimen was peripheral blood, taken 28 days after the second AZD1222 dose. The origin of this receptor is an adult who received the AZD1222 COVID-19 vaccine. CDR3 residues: CASSIGLAGTNEQFF. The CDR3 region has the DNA TGTGCCAGTAGTATAGGACTAGCGGGGACCAATGAGCAGTTCTTC.